This T cell receptor beta chain was obtained from a study of CXCR3-negative and CXCR3-positive naive CD8 T cells. About the study: The libraries together contributed about 130 million TRB reads, each supplying about 1.5 +/- 0.3 million.

In triplicate, each CD8+ T cell subset was sorted at under 350,000 cells per replicate. CDR1 and CDR2 from the germline V gene are MDHEN and SYDVKM. This CDR3 has 13 amino acids. Overall study findings and caveats: Naive subsets displayed similar surface CD5, and TCR strength was inferred from TRB CDR3 properties. Expression of CXCR3 was partially reduced after cryopreservation, and fresh PBMCs were used in most assays.

Via 5' RACE with UMI labels, TRB cDNA libraries were prepared. TCRdb re-called the 5' RACE reads; every CDR3 protein appears as one record, without DNA. The sample has around 52,000 distinct CDR3 sequences, and its top ten clones hold less than 25%. Note on this clonotype: Its antigen is still unknown.

The chain uses TRBV28 and TRBJ2-3; TCRdb indicates TRBD2, and absent DNA this call remains unverified. The specimen was memory CD8+ T cells from blood. The receptor's source is a human donor in good health. Some clones in this sample may be carry-over from other donors' samples. CDR3 sequence reads: CASTTSRAVAQYF.